This passage covers 7 T cell receptor beta chains from one sample sequenced in a study of T cells after yellow fever vaccination. TCRdb analysed the 5' RACE reads with MiXCR anew, one entry per CDR3 protein. The data contain under 400,000 distinct CDR3 sequences, approximately 10% of them singletons. The sample consisted of PBMCs, taken on the day of the first yellow fever vaccination. The receptors come from a man younger than 30 who received the YFV17D yellow fever vaccine.

This clonotype was detected a few times. This sequence joins TRBV7-9 and TRBJ1-4; D is uncertain. This CDR3 has 16 residues. V dropped 4 bases and J dropped 3 bases, with 15 bases sitting between them. In germline, CDR1 is SEHNR, CDR2 FQNEAQ (reference sequence). CDR3 DNA: TGTGCCAGCAGCTCCGACCCGGGGTCGGCTAATGAAAAACTGTTTTTT. Translation: CASSSDPGSANEKLFF.

The J gene is TRBJ2-1, the V gene TRBV29-1, with 7 bases lining up with TRBD1. Germline values: CDR1 SQVTM, CDR2 ANQGSEA. V lost 1 base, J lost 5 bases, and 8 bases stayed unmatched. This CDR3 is 15 amino acids long. The CDR3 protein is CSVEASLGTDNEQFF. The CDR3 nucleotides are TGCAGCGTTGAAGCCTCGCTAGGGACAGACAATGAGCAGTTCTTC.

The CDR3 loop is CASSSDRAPDTQYF. The DNA for the CDR3 is TGTGCCAGCAGTTCTGACAGGGCCCCAGATACGCAGTATTTT. The chain couples TRBV12-3 or TRBV12-4 to TRBJ2-3, with 7 bases fitting TRBD1. This CDR3 spans 14 amino acids. Trimming cost V 4 bases and J 4 bases; bases outside gene matches: 5.

This chain links TRBV20-1 with TRBJ1-5, with 7 bases that match TRBD1. The CDR3 extends over 12 amino acids. Losses at the gene ends were 6 bases for V and 5 bases for J; bases not matched to a gene: 4. CDR1 and CDR2 from the germline V gene are DFQATT and SNEGSKA (reference sequence). The CDR3, as DNA: TGCAGTGCCAAAACAGGGGATCAGCCCCAGCATTTT. Protein: CSAKTGDQPQHF.

Many counts were recorded for this clonotype. The chain is built from TRBV7-9 and TRBJ2-5; 7 nucleotides line up with TRBD1. Per germline, CDR1 SEHNR and CDR2 FQNEAQ (reference sequence). CDR3 size: 14 residues. The V and J ends lost 4 bases and 2 bases, in that order; junction bases with no gene match: 4. The DNA of the CDR3 is TGTGCCAGCAGCTCAGGACAGGTTCAAGAGACCCAGTACTTC. It is translated as CASSSGQVQETQYF.

The chain uses TRBV4-1 and TRBJ2-1; D unclear. CDR3 length: 14 residues. Trimming pared 5 bases from V and 10 bases from J, leaving 18 bases between. CDR1 is MGHRA and CDR2 is YSYEKL in the germline V gene. CDR3 in DNA: TGCGCCAGCAGCTTGAGCTCGACGGTCGGGGAGCAGTTCTTC. It translates to CASSLSSTVGEQFF.

This clonotype was observed a few times. The V call is TRBV5-5, the J call TRBJ1-5, with D hard to call. The CDR3 has 16 amino acids. The V end lost 2 bases, the J end lost 0 bases, and 12 bases lay between the germline ends. Germline CDR1 is SGHKS and CDR2 is YYEKEE (reference sequence). CDR3 protein: CASSFQTAYSNQPQHF. CDR3 coding DNA: TGTGCCAGCAGCTTTCAAACAGCTTATAGCAATCAGCCCCAGCATTTT.